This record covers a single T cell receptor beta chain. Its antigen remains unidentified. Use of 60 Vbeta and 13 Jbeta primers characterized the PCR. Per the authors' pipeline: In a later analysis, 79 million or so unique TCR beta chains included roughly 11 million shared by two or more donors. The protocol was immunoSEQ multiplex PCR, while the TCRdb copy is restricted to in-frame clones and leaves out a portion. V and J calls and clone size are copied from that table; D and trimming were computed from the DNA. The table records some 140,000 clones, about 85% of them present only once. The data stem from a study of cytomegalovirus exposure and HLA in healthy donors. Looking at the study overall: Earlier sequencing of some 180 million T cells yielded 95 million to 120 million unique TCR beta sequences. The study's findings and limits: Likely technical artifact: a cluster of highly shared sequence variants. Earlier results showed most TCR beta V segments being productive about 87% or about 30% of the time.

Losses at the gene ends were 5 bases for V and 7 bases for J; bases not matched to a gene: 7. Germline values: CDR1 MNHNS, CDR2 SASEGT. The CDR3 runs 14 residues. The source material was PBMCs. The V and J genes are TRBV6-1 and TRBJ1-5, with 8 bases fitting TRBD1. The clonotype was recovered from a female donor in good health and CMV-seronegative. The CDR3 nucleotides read TGTGCCAGCAGTAATTTACAGGGGGTCCAGCCCCAGCATTTT. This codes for CASSNLQGVQPQHF.